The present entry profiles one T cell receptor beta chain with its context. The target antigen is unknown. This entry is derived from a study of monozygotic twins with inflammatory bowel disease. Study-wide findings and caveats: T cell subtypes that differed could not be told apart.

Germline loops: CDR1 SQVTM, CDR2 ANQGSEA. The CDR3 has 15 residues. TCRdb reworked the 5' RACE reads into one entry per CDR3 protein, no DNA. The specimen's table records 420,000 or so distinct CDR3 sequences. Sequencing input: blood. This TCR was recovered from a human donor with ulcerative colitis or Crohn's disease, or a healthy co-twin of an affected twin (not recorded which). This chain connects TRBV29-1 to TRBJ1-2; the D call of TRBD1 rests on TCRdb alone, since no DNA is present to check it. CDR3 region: CSVGDRARAHYGYTF. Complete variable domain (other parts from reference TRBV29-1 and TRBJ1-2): SAVISQKPSRDICQRGTSLTIQCQVDSQVTMMFWYRQQPGQSLTLIATANQGSEATYESGFVIDKFPISRPNLTFSTLTVSNMSPEDSSIYLCSVGDRARAHYGYTFGSGTRLTVV.